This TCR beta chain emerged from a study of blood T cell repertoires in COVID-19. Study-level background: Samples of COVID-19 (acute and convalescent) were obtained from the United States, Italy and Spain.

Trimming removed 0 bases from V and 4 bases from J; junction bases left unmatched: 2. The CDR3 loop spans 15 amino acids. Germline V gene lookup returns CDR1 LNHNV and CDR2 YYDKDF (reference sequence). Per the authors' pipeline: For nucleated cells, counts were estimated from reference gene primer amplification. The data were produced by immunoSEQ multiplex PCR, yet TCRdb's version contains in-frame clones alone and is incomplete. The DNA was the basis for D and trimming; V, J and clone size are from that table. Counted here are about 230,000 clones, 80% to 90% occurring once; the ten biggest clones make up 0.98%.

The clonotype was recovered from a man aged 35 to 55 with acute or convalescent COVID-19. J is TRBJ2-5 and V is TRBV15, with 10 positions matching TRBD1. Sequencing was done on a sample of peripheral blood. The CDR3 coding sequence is TGTGCCACCAGCAGAGAGGACAGGGGGAGAGAGACCCAGTACTTC. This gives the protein CATSREDRGRETQYF.